This section outlines one T cell receptor (beta chain) sequence together with its context. Its antigen is not identified. V dropped 3 bases and J dropped 2 bases, with 11 bases sitting between them. Germline V gene data show CDR1 as SGHRS and CDR2 as YFSETQ. CDR3 length: 14 amino acids. Use of 60 Vbeta and 13 Jbeta primers characterized the PCR. The table came from immunoSEQ multiplex PCR; TCRdb's copy has only in-frame clones and leaves some out. The sample lists approximately 110,000 clones; just under 75% were seen once. This sample was taken from a study of cytomegalovirus exposure and HLA in healthy donors. The study's findings and limits: In vitro experiments confirmed that three CMV-associated chains were specific for CMV antigens.

Sequencing was carried out using PBMCs. The chain uses TRBV5-1 and TRBJ1-1, with TRBD1 as a possible D gene (6 bases). This receptor was obtained from a man aged 45-65 years in good health and CMV-seropositive. The CDR3 DNA follows: TGCGCCAGCAGCTCCCGGACAGCAAACACTGAAGCTTTCTTT. Its translation is CASSSRTANTEAFF.